This T cell receptor beta chain was sequenced during a study of radiotherapy plus CTLA-4 blockade in lung cancer. Study-level findings and limits: After treatment with radiotherapy plus ipilimumab, TCR clones that came from the tumor expanded in blood.

Data came from immunoSEQ multiplex PCR; TCRdb stores just in-frame clones and leaves some out. The table records 65,000 to 70,000 clones, roughly 85% of them present only once. Notes on this clone: Its antigen is not identified.

Germline lookup yields CDR1 SGHRS and CDR2 YFSETQ. V was cut by 2 bases and J by 7 bases, with 10 bases left in between. This CDR3 comprises 13 residues. CTLA-4 blockade using ipilimumab, together with focal radiation, was received by patients with chemo-refractory metastatic non-small-cell lung cancer. This sequence was found in a human donor with non-small cell lung cancer who had a complete response to radiotherapy plus ipilimumab. The material sequenced was peripheral blood, taken from a patient treated with radiotherapy plus ipilimumab. This rearrangement joins TRBV5-1 to TRBJ2-1; no definite D call. In nucleotides, the CDR3 is TGCGCCAGCAGCTTTCTCGACCGGAATGAGCAGTTCTTC. Protein product: CASSFLDRNEQFF.